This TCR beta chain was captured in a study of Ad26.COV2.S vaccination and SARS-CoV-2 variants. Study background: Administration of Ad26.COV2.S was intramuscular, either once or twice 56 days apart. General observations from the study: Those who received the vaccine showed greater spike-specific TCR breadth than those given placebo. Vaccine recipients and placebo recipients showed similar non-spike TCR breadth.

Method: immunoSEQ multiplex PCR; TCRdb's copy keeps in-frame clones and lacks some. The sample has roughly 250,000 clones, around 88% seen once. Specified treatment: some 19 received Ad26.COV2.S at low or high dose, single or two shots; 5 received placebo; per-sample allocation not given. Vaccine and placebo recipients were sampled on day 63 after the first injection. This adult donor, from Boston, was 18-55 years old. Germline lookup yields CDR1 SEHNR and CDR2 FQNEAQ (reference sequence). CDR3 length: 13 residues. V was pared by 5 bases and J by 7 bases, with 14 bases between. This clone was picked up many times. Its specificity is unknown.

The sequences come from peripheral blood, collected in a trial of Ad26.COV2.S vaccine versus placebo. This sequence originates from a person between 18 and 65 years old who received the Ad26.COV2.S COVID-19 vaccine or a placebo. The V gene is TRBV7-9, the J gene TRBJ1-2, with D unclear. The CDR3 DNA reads TGTGCCAGCAGCCTAGACCCAACGGTTGGCTACACCTTC. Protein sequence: CASSLDPTVGYTF.